This TCR beta chain appears in the sequencing data of a study of shared clonotypes between healthy human individuals. Points on this clone: Its antigen is not identified.

Study conclusions and caveats: Naive CD4 clonotypes overlapped across several donors at around 5%. An anticipated effect of sequencing depth on clonotype sharing among donors was recognized.

The ends lost 10 bases at V and 6 bases at J; junction bases unmatched: 27. The CDR3 is 19 amino acids. Germline V lookup: CDR1 LNHDA, CDR2 SQIVND (reference sequence). Using immunoSEQ multiplex PCR, the repertoire was profiled, and TCRdb retains in-frame clones only, with some absent. Seen here are around 340,000 clones, less than 85% observed once, and the top ten hold 8.5% to 12%. This TCR came from a man aged 30 to 39 in good health. Sequences were obtained from memory CD4+ T cells sorted from blood. Subset given: CD45RA-negative fraction. The V gene is TRBV19, the J gene TRBJ2-5, with 9 bases that match TRBD2. This CDR3 is CATAGRDNWAGGLRKTQYF. Written as DNA, the CDR3 is TGTGCCACCGCCGGGAGGGATAATTGGGCGGGAGGGCTTCGGAAGACCCAGTACTTC. The complete variable domain, with remaining parts taken from reference TRBV19 and TRBJ2-5, reads DGGITQSPKYLFRKEGQNVTLSCEQNLNHDAMYWYRQDPGQGLRLIYYSQIVNDFQKGDIAEGYSVSREKKESFPLTVTSAQKNPTAFYLCATAGRDNWAGGLRKTQYFGPGTRLLVL.